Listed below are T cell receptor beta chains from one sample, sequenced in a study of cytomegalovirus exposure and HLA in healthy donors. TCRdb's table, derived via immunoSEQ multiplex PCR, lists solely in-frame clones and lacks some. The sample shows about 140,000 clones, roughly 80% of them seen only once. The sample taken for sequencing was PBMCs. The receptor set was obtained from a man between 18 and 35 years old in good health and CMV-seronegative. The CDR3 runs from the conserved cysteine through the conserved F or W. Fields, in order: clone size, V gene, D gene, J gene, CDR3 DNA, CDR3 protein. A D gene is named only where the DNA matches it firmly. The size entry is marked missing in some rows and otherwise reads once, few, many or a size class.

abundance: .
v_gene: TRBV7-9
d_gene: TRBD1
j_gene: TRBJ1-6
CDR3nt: TGTGCCAGCAGCTCCGGACAGGGGACTTCACCCCTCCACTTT
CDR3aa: CASSSGQGTSPLHF

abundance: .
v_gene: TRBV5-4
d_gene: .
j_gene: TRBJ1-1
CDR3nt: TGTGCCAGCAGCTCGCCCCGGCAGGGAGGCACTGAAGCTTTCTTT
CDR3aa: CASSSPRQGGTEAFF

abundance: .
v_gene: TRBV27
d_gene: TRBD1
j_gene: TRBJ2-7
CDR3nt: TGTGCCAGCAGTTTAAGGGGGCGGTTTGTGGACGAGCAGTACTTC
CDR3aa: CASSLRGRFVDEQYF

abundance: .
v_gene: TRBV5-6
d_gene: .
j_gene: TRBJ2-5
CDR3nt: TGTGCCAGCAGCTCCGGGACAATCCAAGAGGCCCAGTACTTC
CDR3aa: CASSSGTIQEAQYF

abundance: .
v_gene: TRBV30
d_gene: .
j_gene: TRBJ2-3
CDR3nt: TGTGCCTGGAAAGGGGTAGGGGATACGCAGTATTTT
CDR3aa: CAWKGVGDTQYF

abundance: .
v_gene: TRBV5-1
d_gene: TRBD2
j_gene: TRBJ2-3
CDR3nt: TGCGCCAGCAGCTTGGCAGGTGAACGGGGGGGCCTCGGGGGAACGCAGTATTTT
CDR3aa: CASSLAGERGGLGGTQYF

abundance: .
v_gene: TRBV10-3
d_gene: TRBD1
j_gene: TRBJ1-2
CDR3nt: TGTGCCATCAGTGAGTCCGGACAGGGTAAGGCTGGCTACACCTTC
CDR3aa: CAISESGQGKAGYTF

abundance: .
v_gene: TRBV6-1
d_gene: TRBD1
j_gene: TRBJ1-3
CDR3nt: TGTGCCAGCAGTGAGTACAGGGGGCGAGGAGGAAACACCATATATTTT
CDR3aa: CASSEYRGRGGNTIYF

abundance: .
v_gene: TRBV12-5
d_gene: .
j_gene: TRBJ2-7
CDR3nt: TGTGCTAGTGGTTTGGCCCCAACTGACTACGAGCAGTACTTC
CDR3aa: CASGLAPTDYEQYF

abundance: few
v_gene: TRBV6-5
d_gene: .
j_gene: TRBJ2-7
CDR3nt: TGTGCCAGCAGTAGGGGGTACGAGCAGTACTTC
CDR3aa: CASSRGYEQYF

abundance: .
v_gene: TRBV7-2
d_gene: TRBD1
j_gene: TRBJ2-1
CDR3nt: TGTGCCAGCACACCACGGGACAGCTTACTCGATGAGCAGTTCTTC
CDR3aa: CASTPRDSLLDEQFF

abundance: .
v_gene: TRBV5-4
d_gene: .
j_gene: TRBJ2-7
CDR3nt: TGTGCCAGCAGCCATCTGCAGGGCGCAAACTACGAGCAGTACTTC
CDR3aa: CASSHLQGANYEQYF

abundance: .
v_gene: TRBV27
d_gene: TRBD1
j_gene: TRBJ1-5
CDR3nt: TGTGCCAGCAGGGAGGGGGCCTTCAATCAGCCCCAGCATTTT
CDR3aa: CASREGAFNQPQHF

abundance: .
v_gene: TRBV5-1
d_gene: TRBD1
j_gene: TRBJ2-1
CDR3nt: TGCGCCAGCAGTTACAGGGGAGATGAGCAGTTCTTC
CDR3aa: CASSYRGDEQFF

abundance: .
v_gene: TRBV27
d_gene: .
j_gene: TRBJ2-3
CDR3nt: TGTGCCAGCAGTTTATTCCCAGGATTAAGCACAGATACGCAGTATTTT
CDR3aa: CASSLFPGLSTDTQYF

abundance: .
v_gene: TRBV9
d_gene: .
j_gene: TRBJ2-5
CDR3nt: TGTGCCAGCAGCAGGGGAGGGGGGGGCGTAGAGACCCAGTACTTC
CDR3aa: CASSRGGGGVETQYF

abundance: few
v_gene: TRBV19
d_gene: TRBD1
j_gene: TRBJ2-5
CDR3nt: TGTGCCAGTAGTGGCGACAGGGGGTTTCAAGAGACCCAGTACTTC
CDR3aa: CASSGDRGFQETQYF

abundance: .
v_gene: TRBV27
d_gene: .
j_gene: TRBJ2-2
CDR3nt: TGTGCCAGCAGTTATGGCGGTGGTACCGGGGAGCTGTTTTTT
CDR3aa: CASSYGGGTGELFF

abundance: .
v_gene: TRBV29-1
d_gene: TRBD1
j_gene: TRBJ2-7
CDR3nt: TGCAGCGCAACCGGGACAGGGACAATCCACGAGCAGTACTTC
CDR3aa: CSATGTGTIHEQYF

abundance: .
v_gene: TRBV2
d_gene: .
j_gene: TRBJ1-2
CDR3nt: TGTGCCAGCAGTGAAGCGCTTGCCAGGGGTGGCTACACCTTC
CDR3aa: CASSEALARGGYTF